The T cell receptor beta chain described here comes from a study of early stage breast cancer tumors. Study information: Seven to nine ER+/PR+/HER2- tumors were invasive ductal; four were invasive lobular. Each sample averaged around 10-fold read coverage.

About this clone: Its antigen is unidentified.

General study results and limits: Functional markers like CD4, CD8 and FOXP3 were missed in bulk sequencing.

Blood replicates held 0.5 ug DNA, tumor or normal breast approximately 1.5 ug, two each. TCRdb keeps only in-frame clones here, not all; method: immunoSEQ multiplex PCR. The table records about 72,000 clones, more than 60% of them present only once. Specimen: blood. The sequence derives from a person aged 60 to 70 with breast cancer.

In DNA, the CDR3 is TGCAGTGCCGAGAGTATGGAGACCCAGTACTTC. It yields the protein CSAESMETQYF. The chain is built from TRBV20-1 and TRBJ2-5; D is undetermined. Deletions cut 6 bases from V and 5 bases from J, with 10 bases between. The CDR3 length is 11 residues. Germline V gene data show CDR1 as DFQATT and CDR2 as SNEGSKA (reference sequence).